The 24 T cell receptor beta chains reported below all come from one sample, sequenced in a study of blood T cells in healthy people across ages (dated by TCRdb to 2015 to 2017). Library construction relied on 5' RACE. The sequencing machine was an Illumina HiSeq 2500. The second PCR ran for about 6 to 12 cycles and used a J-beta primer mix along with a sample-barcoded 5' primer. TCRdb reworked the public reads: Q25 trimming with fastp, MiXCR clone assembly, productive beta chains retained. One record per CDR3 amino acid sequence lists the most common genes and DNA. A total of approximately 780,000 distinct CDR3 sequences appear in this sample, 20% to 30% of them only once. The ten largest account for 3% of the sample. The sample also formed part of further work on T cells of mothers and their children.

The sequenced sample consisted of blood. These receptors all stem from a boy between 10 and 17 years old in good health.

This clonotype was picked up many times. The rearrangement links TRBV21-1 to TRBJ1-4; the table calls TRBD1, which could not be checked here. TRBV21-1 is classified as a pseudogene. The CDR3 is made up of 16 amino acids. This chain's CDR3 is CASSKVSRTTNEKLFF. The CDR3 DNA reads TGTGCCAGCAGCAAAGTTTCCCGGACAACTAATGAAAAACTGTTTTTT.

Only a few counts were recorded for this clonotype. The rearrangement joins TRBV5-1 to TRBJ1-4; D unresolved. The CDR3 consists of 15 residues. The V gene lost 4 bases and the J gene lost 0 bases, with 10 bases spanning the gap. CDR1 is SGHRS, CDR2 YFSETQ, per germline. The CDR3 DNA follows: TGCGCCAGCAGCCGAAACCTCGCAACTAATGAAAAACTGTTTTTT. Amino acid sequence: CASSRNLATNEKLFF.

V and J are TRBV18 and TRBJ1-2, with D perhaps TRBD1 (5 bases). The germline CDR1 and CDR2 sequences are KGHSH and LQKENI. Trimming took 6 bases from V and 7 from J, leaving 18 bases between them. The CDR3 runs to 14 residues. The CDR3 nucleotides read TGTGCCAGCTCTGCTACGGCCGGGACTCCTGGCTACACCTTC. Translated: CASSATAGTPGYTF.

This clonotype has only a few counts. The rearrangement uses TRBV20-1 and TRBJ2-2, with 12 bases aligning to TRBD2. Germline V gene sequence: CDR1 DFQATT, CDR2 SNEGSKA (reference sequence). J was trimmed by 5 bases and V by 1 base; bases with no gene match: 2. This CDR3 is built from 15 residues. The chain's CDR3 is CSARVGTSGTGELFF. The CDR3 DNA follows: TGCAGTGCTAGAGTTGGGACTAGCGGGACCGGGGAGCTGTTTTTT.

The rearrangement uses TRBV20-1 and TRBJ2-5, with D perhaps TRBD1 (6 bases). This CDR3 contains 16 residues. Trimming removed 1 base at V and 1 base at J, with 16 bases between. Germline loops: CDR1 DFQATT, CDR2 SNEGSKA (reference sequence). The CDR3 protein is CSARGGVGGIQETQYF. The CDR3 bases are TGCAGTGCTAGAGGAGGGGTAGGGGGAATCCAAGAGACCCAGTACTTC.

J is TRBJ2-5 and V is TRBV6-5, with unresolved D. The germline V gene has CDR1 MNHEY and CDR2 SVGAGI. This CDR3 region has 14 residues. With 3 bases removed from V and 5 bases from J, the gap between germline ends came to 13 bases. The CDR3 nucleotides read TGTGCCAGCAGTTATGACTCCGTGAGGGAGACCCAGTACTTC. Protein: CASSYDSVRETQYF.

This clonotype was counted between two and nine times. This chain joins TRBV20-1 and TRBJ2-1; tentatively, D is TRBD2 (6 bases). Trimming removed 4 bases at V and 8 bases at J, with 9 bases between. Germline loops: CDR1 DFQATT, CDR2 SNEGSKA (reference sequence). This CDR3 has 11 amino acids. The CDR3 is CSATGTHEQFF. CDR3 sequence (DNA): TGCAGTGCTACCGGGACTCATGAGCAGTTCTTC.

The rearrangement links TRBV20-1 to TRBJ1-4, with TRBD1 matching 7 bases. Germline CDR1 and CDR2: DFQATT and SNEGSKA (reference sequence). The CDR3 spans 15 residues. V shed 6 bases, J shed 2 bases, and the junction held 9 bases outside the gene matches. CDR3 in amino acids: CSAGGGWVTNEKLFF. Here the CDR3 DNA reads TGCAGTGCAGGAGGGGGCTGGGTGACTAATGAAAAACTGTTTTTT.

This clonotype has just a few counts. The V call is TRBV11-2, the J call TRBJ2-5; 7 positions agree with TRBD2. Germline lookup yields CDR1 SGHAT and CDR2 FQNNGV. V trimming: 1 base; J trimming: 5 bases; junction bases outside the gene matches: 4. The CDR3 has 14 residues. The CDR3 DNA reads as TGTGCCAGCAGCTTAGGGCGGGGGTGGGAGACCCAGTACTTC. Translating it yields CASSLGRGWETQYF.

This clonotype occurred a few times. The V and J genes are TRBV20-1 and TRBJ2-2, with D unresolved. The length of the CDR3 is 14 residues. Germline assignment: CDR1 DFQATT and CDR2 SNEGSKA (reference sequence). With 1 base removed from V and 3 bases from J, the gap between germline ends came to 9 bases. The CDR3 nucleotides are TGCAGTGCTAGAGCTCACTACCACACCGGGGAGCTGTTTTTT. It yields the protein CSARAHYHTGELFF.

The J gene is TRBJ1-4, the V gene TRBV15, with D unclear. The V end was cut by 2 bases, the J end by 4 bases, with 14 bases between. The CDR3 spans 16 residues. Germline V gene data show CDR1 as LNHNV and CDR2 as YYDKDF (reference sequence). This CDR3 is CATSRTLNGINEKLFF. The DNA of the CDR3 is TGTGCCACCAGCAGAACCTTAAACGGGATTAATGAAAAACTGTTTTTT.

This sequence joins TRBV4-2 and TRBJ2-1; TRBD2 agrees at 14 bases. Germline values: CDR1 LGHNA, CDR2 YNFKEQ. The V gene end was trimmed by 2 bases and the J gene end by 1 base; junction bases not matched to a gene: 7. This CDR3 spans 19 amino acids. CDR3 sequence: CASSQSGTSGGGSYNEQFF. The CDR3 DNA reads as TGTGCCAGCAGCCAATCCGGGACTAGCGGGGGTGGATCCTACAATGAGCAGTTCTTC.

The chain uses TRBV18 and TRBJ2-3; TRBD1 aligns across 12 bases. V lost 0 bases to trimming and J lost 4 bases; unmatched junction nucleotides: 5. Germline V gives CDR1 KGHSH, CDR2 LQKENI. CDR3 length equals 17 residues. Here the CDR3 reads CASSPPTGTGGADTQYF. The CDR3 coding sequence is TGTGCCAGCTCACCACCGACCGGGACAGGGGGCGCAGATACGCAGTATTTT.

This clonotype was counted between two and nine times. This chain connects TRBV9 to TRBJ1-1; a weak D match, TRBD1 (6 bases). There are 14 residues in the CDR3. V lost 2 bases to trimming and J lost 5 bases, with 13 bases between them. CDR1 SGDLS and CDR2 YYNGEE come from the germline V gene. The CDR3 coding sequence is TGTGCCAGCAGCGTCGGACCCCAGGGGACTGAAGCTTTCTTT. Translated: CASSVGPQGTEAFF. The whole variable domain, remainder taken from reference TRBV9 and TRBJ1-1, is DSGVTQTPKHLITATGQRVTLRCSPRSGDLSVYWYQQSLDQGLQFLIQYYNGEERAKGNILERFSAQQFPDLHSELNLSSLELGDSALYFCASSVGPQGTEAFFGQGTRLTVV.

The table lists this clonotype with a few counts. The chain employs TRBV5-1 and TRBJ2-5; weak D call: TRBD2 (6 bases). The germline V gene has CDR1 SGHRS and CDR2 YFSETQ. This CDR3 contains 15 residues. V was clipped by 6 bases and J by 2 bases, with 17 bases between them. This chain's CDR3 is CASNPAGGPQETQYF. The CDR3, as DNA: TGCGCCAGCAATCCGGCCGGGGGACCACAAGAGACCCAGTACTTC.

This rearrangement joins TRBV27 to TRBJ2-3; 7 nucleotides line up with TRBD2. There are 14 residues in the CDR3. Germline V lookup: CDR1 MNHEY, CDR2 SMNVEV (reference sequence). J was trimmed by 4 bases and V by 6 bases; bases with no gene match: 7. CDR3 residues: CASSHGTTPDTQYF. The DNA for the CDR3 is TGTGCCAGCAGCCACGGGACTACACCAGATACGCAGTATTTT.

This clonotype showed up just once. J is TRBJ2-5 and V is TRBV30; D remains ambiguous. Germline V CDR1 and CDR2: GTSNPN, SVGIG (reference sequence). The CDR3 is 13 amino acids. V was pared by 1 base and J by 5 bases, with 11 bases between. CDR3 in DNA: TGTGCCTGGAGTGCCAAGTCTCAGGAGACCCAGTACTTC. Translating it yields CAWSAKSQETQYF.

In its sample, this clonotype was seen a few times. This rearrangement joins TRBV30 to TRBJ1-1; no reliable D call. Per germline, CDR1 GTSNPN and CDR2 SVGIG (reference sequence). V gave up 2 bases and J gave up 3 bases, with 4 bases separating them. The CDR3 has 11 amino acids. For the CDR3, the DNA is TGTGCCTGGAGTCTAGACACTGAAGCTTTCTTT. Its protein is CAWSLDTEAFF.

The CDR3 region is CASRFKADTQYF. The CDR3 bases are TGTGCCAGCAGATTCAAGGCAGATACGCAGTATTTT. This chain uses TRBV12-3 or TRBV12-4 with TRBJ2-3; D not certain. V lost 6 bases to trimming and J lost 4 bases, with 8 bases between them. The CDR3 totals 12 residues.

J is TRBJ2-2 and V is TRBV20-1; D call uncertain. V was cut by 7 bases and J by 3 bases, with 9 bases left in between. This CDR3 is built from 12 residues. From germline, CDR1 is DFQATT and CDR2 SNEGSKA (reference sequence). This CDR3 reads CSVPGYTGELFF. DNA for the CDR3: TGCAGTGTGCCCGGATACACCGGGGAGCTGTTTTTT.

V usage is TRBV12-3 or TRBV12-4 and J usage is TRBJ1-4; 9 positions agree with TRBD1. V lost 5 bases, J lost 8 bases, and 18 bases stayed unmatched. The CDR3 has 18 amino acids. The CDR3 DNA sequence: TGTGCCAGCAGTCATTTTCGAGGAACCGGGACAGGGAACGAAAAACTGTTTTTT. Its translation is CASSHFRGTGTGNEKLFF.

The V gene is TRBV6-5, the J gene TRBJ2-1; 8 bases are a match to TRBD2. The V and J ends lost 2 bases and 5 bases, in that order; junction bases with no gene match: 2. The CDR3 runs 14 residues. Germline values: CDR1 MNHEY, CDR2 SVGAGI. The CDR3, as DNA: TGTGCCAGCAGTTACGGACTAGCAAACAATGAGCAGTTCTTC. It codes for CASSYGLANNEQFF.

J is TRBJ1-1 and V is TRBV7-6; D is uncertain. CDR1 is SGHVS and CDR2 is FNYEAQ in the germline V gene. V was trimmed by 4 bases and J by 1 base, leaving 7 bases between them. CDR3 size: 13 residues. The CDR3 nucleotides are TGTGCCAGCAGCTCGACCAAGAACACTGAAGCTTTCTTT. Residues: CASSSTKNTEAFF.

This clonotype has more than one count but fewer than ten. The chain uses TRBV28 and TRBJ1-5; weak D call: TRBD1 (5 bases). The length of the CDR3 is 14 residues. CDR1 is MDHEN and CDR2 is SYDVKM in the germline V gene. V lost 3 bases and J lost 7, with 13 bases in between. CDR3 nucleotides: TGTGCCAGCAGTTTGTCGGCAGGGATGCAGCCCCAGCATTTT. Residues: CASSLSAGMQPQHF.